One and the same sample provided the 20 T cell receptor beta chains below, sequenced in a study of blood T cells in healthy people across ages. Primers used in a second PCR of about 7 to 11 cycles were a sample-barcoded 5' primer and a J-beta primer mix. In TCRdb, the 5' RACE reads were re-called with MiXCR into one record per CDR3 protein. The table includes 1.5 million to 2 million distinct CDR3 sequences, 34% detected once. The sample consisted of blood. The receptors originated from a woman younger than 45 in good health.

This clonotype was observed a handful of times. The CDR3 here is CSVGWQHPEPFF. CDR3 DNA sequence: TGCAGCGTTGGTTGGCAGCACCCCGAGCCTTTCTTT. The J gene is TRBJ1-1, the V gene TRBV29-1; D gene unclear. Germline loops: CDR1 SQVTM, CDR2 ANQGSEA. The CDR3 is 12 amino acids. V was trimmed by 4 bases and J by 12 bases, leaving 18 bases between them.

This clonotype has only a few counts. The J gene is TRBJ2-1, the V gene TRBV3-1; TRBD2 matches 13 bases. The CDR3 spans 17 residues. In germline, CDR1 is LGHDT, CDR2 YNNKEL (reference sequence). Germline trimming cut 6 bases from V and 7 bases from J; bases unmatched to any gene: 12. CDR3 DNA sequence: TGTGCCAGCAGTCTCATCCGGGGGACTAGCGGGGTGAATGAGCAGTTCTTC. It codes for CASSLIRGTSGVNEQFF.

Remarks on this clonotype: A junction end diverges from the germline sequence, so it may reflect a read error. This sequence joins TRBV4-1 and TRBJ1-1, with D perhaps matching TRBD1 (5 bases). The CDR3 has 16 amino acids. Germline V lookup: CDR1 MGHRA, CDR2 YSYEKL. CDR3 protein: CASSHPGGHPNTEALF. CDR3 coding DNA: TGCGCCAGCAGCCACCCAGGAGGACATCCAAACACTGAAGCTTTATTT.

This chain connects TRBV30 to TRBJ2-1; D call uncertain. Per the germline V gene, CDR1 is GTSNPN and CDR2 is SVGIG (reference sequence). The CDR3 length is 15 residues. V gave up 0 bases and J gave up 0 bases, with 9 bases separating them. CDR3 DNA: TGTGCCTGGAGTGTACGACGAAGCTCCTACAATGAGCAGTTCTTC. As protein: CAWSVRRSSYNEQFF.

This clonotype was picked up many times. This sequence joins TRBV27 and TRBJ2-5, with a possible D match to TRBD1 (6 bases). Trimming pared 2 bases from V and 3 bases from J, leaving 10 bases between. CDR1 is MNHEY, CDR2 SMNVEV, per germline (reference sequence). The CDR3 sequence is 14 residues long. As DNA, the CDR3 is TGTGCCAGCAGTTTAGGGACAAGTAAAGAGACCCAGTACTTC. The encoded protein is CASSLGTSKETQYF.

The rearrangement joins TRBV20-1 to TRBJ1-1; possible D gene TRBD1, 5 bases. CDR1 is DFQATT, CDR2 SNEGSKA, per germline (reference sequence). This CDR3 contains 15 residues. Deletions cut 7 bases from V and 0 bases from J, with 18 bases between. CDR3 coding DNA: TGCAGTGTTAAGCGGGACGACCTCATGAACACTGAAGCTTTCTTT. The encoded protein is CSVKRDDLMNTEAFF.

This clonotype turned up a few times. The chain combines TRBV6-1 with TRBJ1-5; D is uncertain. V gave up 10 bases and J gave up 4 bases, with 14 bases separating them. Germline V gene data show CDR1 as MNHNS and CDR2 as SASEGT. There are 13 residues in the CDR3. CDR3 DNA sequence: TGTGCCACTCTAAGGACGGGAAATCAGCCCCAGCATTTT. It specifies CATLRTGNQPQHF.

V is TRBV4-1 and J is TRBJ2-1; D possibly uses TRBD1 or TRBD2 (5 bases each). This CDR3 is 14 amino acids long. V gave up 1 base and J gave up 12 bases, with 16 bases separating them. In germline, CDR1 is MGHRA, CDR2 YSYEKL. CDR3: CASSQVVVRGGQFF. CDR3 bases: TGCGCCAGCAGCCAAGTCGTGGTCCGTGGGGGGCAGTTCTTC.

The chain is built from TRBV20-1 and TRBJ2-3, with TRBD2 matching over 9 bases. Germline CDR1 reads DFQATT; CDR2 reads SNEGSKA (reference sequence). V was clipped by 0 bases and J by 2 bases; unmatched bases: 12. The length of the CDR3 is 18 residues. The CDR3 loop is CSARDGGLAGGFTDTQYF. CDR3 DNA: TGCAGTGCTAGAGATGGGGGACTAGCCGGAGGGTTCACAGATACGCAGTATTTT.

This clonotype is a singleton in its sample. The chain recombines TRBV7-6 with TRBJ2-7, with 11 bases that match TRBD2. V was clipped by 8 bases and J by 4 bases; unmatched bases: 4. The CDR3 consists of 13 residues. Germline V lookup: CDR1 SGHVS, CDR2 FNYEAQ. CDR3 amino acids: CASGGLAEYEQYF. DNA for the CDR3: TGTGCCAGCGGGGGACTAGCGGAATACGAGCAGTACTTC.

This clonotype was counted at least ten times. V usage is TRBV30 and J usage is TRBJ1-2; no reliable D call. Trimming stripped 0 bases from V and 5 bases from J, with 16 bases between. There are 15 residues in the CDR3. The V gene's germline CDR1 is GTSNPN and CDR2 SVGIG (reference sequence). The CDR3 DNA is TGTGCCTGGAGTGTCCTCCTGGACGGACGATATGGCTACACCTTC. Translating it yields CAWSVLLDGRYGYTF.

The table lists this clonotype with a few counts. The rearrangement links TRBV27 to TRBJ1-2; 10 nucleotides line up with TRBD1. V trimming: 5 bases; J trimming: 4 bases; junction bases outside the gene matches: 7. This CDR3 region has 15 residues. CDR1 MNHEY and CDR2 SMNVEV come from the germline V gene (reference sequence). In DNA form, the CDR3 reads TGTGCCAGCAGTCTCAGACAGGGGGCCGGCTATGGCTACACCTTC. This translates into CASSLRQGAGYGYTF.

The table lists this clonotype with a few counts. V is TRBV27 and J is TRBJ2-7; 8 positions match TRBD2. CDR3 size: 14 residues. CDR1 and CDR2 (germline): MNHEY, SMNVEV (reference sequence). Losses at the gene ends were 6 bases for V and 7 bases for J; bases not matched to a gene: 11. The CDR3 DNA is TGTGCCAGCAGGTTAGGCGGGAGGTTGTGGGAGCAGTACTTC. Translating gives CASRLGGRLWEQYF.

This clonotype was counted between two and nine times. The chain recombines TRBV2 with TRBJ2-3; D ambiguous. Germline V gene lookup returns CDR1 SNHLY and CDR2 FYNNEI. V was cut by 6 bases and J by 0 bases, with 7 bases left in between. The CDR3 loop spans 13 amino acids. The CDR3 region is CASRRMSTDTQYF. The CDR3 coding sequence is TGTGCCAGCAGGCGTATGAGCACAGATACGCAGTATTTT.

J is TRBJ2-7 and V is TRBV7-9; 8 bases line up with TRBD1. V lost 3 bases to trimming and J lost 0 bases; unmatched junction nucleotides: 4. CDR1 and CDR2 from the germline V gene are SEHNR and FQNEAQ (reference sequence). This CDR3 contains 15 residues. DNA of the CDR3: TGTGCCAGCAGCTTGGGGGACAGGTACTCCTACGAGCAGTACTTC. Translated: CASSLGDRYSYEQYF.

There are a few counts of this clonotype. V and J are TRBV18 and TRBJ2-7; D assignment may be TRBD1 or TRBD2 (5 bases each). The V end lost 0 bases, the J end lost 6 bases, and 15 bases lay between the germline ends. This CDR3 has 15 residues. CDR1 and CDR2 from the germline V gene are KGHSH and LQKENI. For the CDR3, the DNA is TGTGCCAGCTCACCACCGGGACCCGTTGTGGGCGAGCAGTACTTC. The encoded protein is CASSPPGPVVGEQYF. The whole variable domain, remainder taken from reference TRBV18 and TRBJ2-7, is NAGVMQNPRHLVRRRGQEARLRCSPMKGHSHVYWYRQLPEEGLKFMVYLQKENIIDESGMPKERFSAEFPKEGPSILRIQQVVRGDSAAYFCASSPPGPVVGEQYFGPGTRLTVT.

The chain carries TRBV7-9 and TRBJ2-5; TRBD2 agrees at 10 bases. Trimming cost V 2 bases and J 4 bases; bases outside gene matches: 4. The CDR3 covers 15 residues. Germline CDR1 and CDR2: SEHNR and FQNEAQ (reference sequence). The CDR3 reads CASSLKLAGAETQYF. In DNA, the CDR3 is TGTGCCAGCAGCTTAAAGCTAGCGGGGGCAGAGACCCAGTACTTC.

This clonotype was detected only a few times. The chain recombines TRBV29-1 with TRBJ1-1, with 7 bases fitting TRBD1. V shed 7 bases, J shed 0 bases, and the junction held 5 bases outside the gene matches. Germline V lookup: CDR1 SQVTM, CDR2 ANQGSEA. This CDR3 is 13 amino acids long. CDR3 coding DNA: TGCAGCGCTTGGACAGGAATGAACACTGAAGCTTTCTTT. Translating it yields CSAWTGMNTEAFF.

This chain links TRBV3-1 with TRBJ2-3; D could derive from TRBD1 or TRBD2 (6 bases each). This CDR3 region has 16 residues. Trimming took 4 bases from V and 6 from J, leaving 20 bases between them. Germline V CDR1 and CDR2: LGHDT, YNNKEL (reference sequence). Here the CDR3 DNA reads TGTGCCAGCAGCCCGGGCGGAGGGGGTCCAAAGGATACGCAGTATTTT. This gives the protein CASSPGGGGPKDTQYF.

The chain recombines TRBV7-9 with TRBJ2-3, with D possibly TRBD1 on 5 matching bases. Trimming took off 3 bases at V and 3 bases at J, with 22 bases between the two ends. CDR1 is SEHNR, CDR2 FQNEAQ, per germline (reference sequence). The CDR3 has 18 amino acids. The CDR3 DNA sequence: TGTGCCAGCAGCTTTAGTGGGGCCTTAGGAGTTGATACAGATACGCAGTATTTT. It encodes CASSFSGALGVDTDTQYF.